Listed here are 2 T cell receptor beta chains from one sample, sequenced in a study of naive and memory T cell subsets. TCR cDNA received a 3' ligated oligonucleotide that carried a UMI. The SP2 primer and nested alpha and beta constant region primers amplified ligated cDNA in four rounds. TCRdb re-derived calls from the 5' RACE reads in MiXCR, one entry per CDR3 protein. The repertoire holds tens of thousands of distinct CDR3 sequences, under 10% seen once, with nearly 10% in the top ten. These receptors originate from a female donor in good health.

This clonotype was seen a handful of times. The rearrangement joins TRBV2 to TRBJ2-3; the D gene could be TRBD1 or TRBD2 (5 bases each). Germline V gene sequence: CDR1 SNHLY, CDR2 FYNNEI. The CDR3 is made up of 13 amino acids. Trimming left V 8 bases short and J 0 bases short, with 9 bases between. Here the CDR3 reads CASLRESTDTQYF. CDR3 in DNA: TGTGCCAGCCTCAGGGAGAGCACAGATACGCAGTATTTT.

This clonotype was seen only a few times. V usage is TRBV28 and J usage is TRBJ1-2, with D perhaps matching TRBD1 (5 bases). Germline-derived CDR1 and CDR2 are MDHEN and SYDVKM. The CDR3 is 14 amino acids. Trimming pared 4 bases from V and 5 bases from J, leaving 14 bases between. CDR3 nucleotides: TGTGCCAGCAGTTCAATGACTGGGACTTATGGCTACACCTTC. Translated, it gives CASSSMTGTYGYTF.